A selection of T cell receptor beta chains follows, all from one sample in a study of T-cell reconstitution after alpha-beta-depleted transplantation in children. In TCRdb, the PCR reads were re-called with MiXCR into one record per CDR3 protein. Of some 110,000 distinct CDR3 sequences listed, about a tenth are singletons. The sample was PBMCs, taken before TCRalphabeta/CD19-depleted stem cell transplant. All receptors come from a boy younger than 10 with acute lymphoblastic leukemia, due to receive a stem cell transplant. Each CDR3 is given with its conserved first and last residue. A D gene is named only where the DNA matches it firmly. Not every row has a clone size; where given, it reads once, few, many or a size class.

DNA,CDR3,J,D,size,V
TGTGCCAGCAGCCGTGGAAGTTTCGTGGTCGACTTC,CASSRGSFVVDF,TRBJ2-5,-,few,TRBV7-9
TGTGCCAGCAGCTCTAGGGGGGCCTCCTACGAGCAGTACTTC,CASSSRGASYEQYF,TRBJ2-7,-,-,TRBV11-2
TGCGCCAGCAGCCAGAATAGCGGGACCTACAATGAGCAGTTCTTC,CASSQNSGTYNEQFF,TRBJ2-1,TRBD2,-,TRBV4-1
TGTGCCAGCAGTCCGCGGAACCTCCTGGGCTACACCTTC,CASSPRNLLGYTF,TRBJ1-2,-,many,TRBV6-1
TGTGCCAGCAGCCACCAGGGGGCTCGGGAGACCCAGTACTTC,CASSHQGARETQYF,TRBJ2-5,TRBD1,many,TRBV5-6
TGTGCCAGCACCCCCGGTTTTTTTACGGGGGGATACAATGAGCAGTTCTTC,CASTPGFFTGGYNEQFF,TRBJ2-1,TRBD2,few,TRBV27
TGTGCCAGCAGTGGACAGCCGAACACTGAAGCTTTCTTT,CASSGQPNTEAFF,TRBJ1-1,-,many,TRBV6-4
TGTGCCAGTAGTATAGAGTTGGGAGTAAACTATGGCTACACCTTC,CASSIELGVNYGYTF,TRBJ1-2,-,-,TRBV19
TGCGCCAGCAGCTTGGTGAGCCAAGAGACCCAGTACTTC,CASSLVSQETQYF,TRBJ2-5,-,few,TRBV5-1
TGTGCTAGCAGCCCCGGACTAGCGCCCCGAATTGAACCAACCGGGGAGCTGTTTTTT,CASSPGLAPRIEPTGELFF,TRBJ2-2,TRBD2,many,TRBV7-7
TGCAGTGCCACAGTTGGTGTAGGGGGCTCCCAACTAGCCAAAAACATTCAGTACTTC,CSATVGVGGSQLAKNIQYF,TRBJ2-4,TRBD1,few,TRBV20-1
TGTGCCAGCAGTGGCCCGAGACTAGCGGGAGCCTACGAGCAGTACTTC,CASSGPRLAGAYEQYF,TRBJ2-7,TRBD2,many,TRBV25-1
TGTGCCAGCAGTTACCTCGGACAGGAGGGCTACACCTTC,CASSYLGQEGYTF,TRBJ1-2,TRBD1,-,TRBV6-5